This passage covers 20 T cell receptor beta chains from one sample sequenced in a study of liver allograft versus peripheral blood T cells. As for the study in general: Transplanted livers and recipients' peripheral blood had their T cell receptor repertoires compared.

TCRdb analysed the reads with MiXCR anew, one entry per CDR3 protein. The sample holds 2,500 to 3,500 distinct CDR3 sequences, 16% seen once. The receptors were sampled from a human patient who had a liver transplant. Some T cells may originate from the graft donor.

This clonotype is labeled as large (0.1 to 1%). The V call is TRBV24-1, the J call TRBJ1-5; no definite D call. Germline V gene sequence: CDR1 KGHDR, CDR2 SFDVKD. The germline V and J ends were trimmed by 0 bases and 6 bases, with 11 bases remaining between them. This CDR3 spans 15 amino acids. The CDR3 coding sequence is TGTGCCACCAGTGATTTGAAAGTTGGACGTCAGCCCCAGCATTTT. Translated, it gives CATSDLKVGRQPQHF.

This rearrangement joins TRBV20-1 to TRBJ1-1, with 8 bases matching TRBD1. Losses at the gene ends were 3 bases for V and 2 bases for J; bases not matched to a gene: 5. The CDR3 has 14 residues. From germline, CDR1 is DFQATT and CDR2 SNEGSKA (reference sequence). In DNA form, the CDR3 reads TGCAGTGCTAGCAGGACAGGGACAAACACTGAAGCTTTCTTT. Its translation: CSASRTGTNTEAFF.

The chain has TRBV10-3 and TRBJ1-5, with D unresolved. Trimming cost V 7 bases and J 0 bases, with 7 bases left between them. This CDR3 contains 13 residues. The germline CDR1 and CDR2 sequences are ENHRY and SYGVKD. In DNA form, the CDR3 reads TGTGCCATCACTCCGGATAGCAATCAGCCCCAGCATTTT. Protein product: CAITPDSNQPQHF.

This clonotype was seen only a few times. The chain is built from TRBV19 and TRBJ2-3; no clear D. V was trimmed by 5 bases and J by 2 bases, leaving 11 bases between them. The CDR3 runs 14 residues. CDR1 LNHDA and CDR2 SQIVND come from the germline V gene (reference sequence). CDR3 protein: CASSWLGLTDTQYF. The CDR3 coding sequence is TGTGCCAGTAGTTGGCTAGGCCTCACAGATACGCAGTATTTT.

This clonotype is classed as medium-sized. The genes are TRBV24-1 and TRBJ2-1; 8 bases map to TRBD1. CDR1 and CDR2 from the germline V gene are KGHDR and SFDVKD. The CDR3 totals 20 residues. Germline trimming cut 5 bases from V and 1 base from J; bases unmatched to any gene: 18. CDR3 sequence (DNA): TGTGCCACCAGTGGCCGACCGGACAGGGAGGAAGGGGAGTCCTACAATGAGCAGTTCTTC. It is translated as CATSGRPDREEGESYNEQFF.

The V and J genes are TRBV28 and TRBJ1-4; D gene unclear. V was shortened by 5 bases and J by 3 bases, with 7 bases between the two germline ends. The CDR3 extends over 13 amino acids. Germline values: CDR1 MDHEN, CDR2 SYDVKM. In DNA form, the CDR3 reads TGTGCCAGCAGTATTCCGGCTAATGAAAAACTGTTTTTT. This translates into CASSIPANEKLFF.

This clonotype appeared a few times. The chain couples TRBV27 to TRBJ1-1; 7 bases fit TRBD1. In germline, CDR1 is MNHEY, CDR2 SMNVEV (reference sequence). This CDR3 spans 16 amino acids. The V and J ends lost 5 bases and 0 bases, in that order; junction bases with no gene match: 9. In DNA form, the CDR3 reads TGTGCCAGCAGTCTATACAGGGGCCCCATGAACACTGAAGCTTTCTTT. Translating it yields CASSLYRGPMNTEAFF.

This clonotype counts as medium-sized. The chain carries TRBV10-3 and TRBJ1-5, with D uncertain. The germline V gene encodes CDR1 ENHRY and CDR2 SYGVKD. CDR3 length: 15 residues. Deletions cut 3 bases from V and 4 bases from J, with 13 bases between. The CDR3 DNA sequence: TGTGCCATCAGTGAAGGGCAGAGCCGGAATCAGCCCCAGCATTTT. The encoded protein is CAISEGQSRNQPQHF.

Judged by abundance, this clonotype is medium-sized. V is TRBV20-1 and J is TRBJ1-3; 9 nucleotides agree with TRBD1. The CDR3 spans 14 residues. The J segment lost 9 bases and the V segment lost 5 bases, leaving 11 bases of the junction unmatched. The germline V gene encodes CDR1 DFQATT and CDR2 SNEGSKA (reference sequence). The CDR3 bases are TGCAGTGCTTTCCGGGACAGGGCTCCGAGCACCATATATTTT. Translation gives CSAFRDRAPSTIYF.

Only a few counts were recorded for this clonotype. A junction end diverges from the germline sequence, so it may reflect a read error. The chain recombines TRBV23-1 with TRBJ2-7; the match to TRBD1 covers 7 bases. TRBV23-1 is recorded as an ORF, its role being uncertain. The CDR3 has 12 residues. DNA for the CDR3: TGCGCCAGCGACAAACCCCGGGACAGACTTGACTTC. It codes for CASDKPRDRLDF.

Relative to its sample, this clonotype is medium-sized (0.01 to 0.1%). The chain has TRBV29-1 and TRBJ1-1; 9 positions match TRBD1. J gave up 5 bases and V 6 bases, and 10 bases lay outside the gene matches. Germline assignment: CDR1 SQVTM and CDR2 ANQGSEA. This CDR3 region has 14 residues. The DNA of the CDR3 is TGCAGCGTGGTCGTAACAGGGGGCTCGACTGAAGCTTTCTTT. As protein: CSVVVTGGSTEAFF. The whole variable domain, remainder taken from reference TRBV29-1 and TRBJ1-1, is SAVISQKPSRDICQRGTSLTIQCQVDSQVTMMFWYRQQPGQSLTLIATANQGSEATYESGFVIDKFPISRPNLTFSTLTVSNMSPEDSSIYLCSVVVTGGSTEAFFGQGTRLTVV.

This clonotype occurred a few times. This may stem from a read error, because a much larger clone lies one nucleotide away. V and J are TRBV5-6 and TRBJ1-2; the D gene is possibly TRBD1 (6 bases). V dropped 1 base and J dropped 6 bases, with 13 bases sitting between them. Germline CDR1 SGHDT, CDR2 YYEEEE. There are 14 residues in the CDR3. In DNA, the CDR3 is TGTGCCAGCAGCTTGTCGCAGGGGTTAAATGGCTACACCTTC. Encoded protein: CASSLSQGLNGYTF.

V usage is TRBV3-1 and J usage is TRBJ2-1; 7 bases map to TRBD2. This CDR3 spans 17 amino acids. Per the germline V gene, CDR1 is LGHDT and CDR2 is YNNKEL (reference sequence). V was pared by 1 base and J by 5 bases, with 11 bases of the junction left unmatched. CDR3: CASSQASLRLADNEQFF. Here the CDR3 DNA reads TGTGCCAGCAGCCAAGCTAGCCTCCGGCTAGCGGACAATGAGCAGTTCTTC.

This clonotype is deemed medium-sized. The genes are TRBV20-1 and TRBJ2-2, with D unclear. V shed 3 bases and J shed 4 bases, with 9 bases lying between them. The CDR3 has 13 amino acids. Germline CDR1 reads DFQATT; CDR2 reads SNEGSKA (reference sequence). CDR3 sequence reads: CSARETGTGELFF. As DNA, the CDR3 is TGCAGTGCTAGGGAGACCGGCACCGGGGAGCTGTTTTTT.

Sample share makes this clonotype medium-sized. The genes are TRBV5-6 and TRBJ1-6; no definite D call. The CDR3 has 17 residues. CDR1 is SGHDT, CDR2 YYEEEE, per germline. V shed 5 bases and J shed 0 bases, with 15 bases lying between them. In nucleotides, the CDR3 is TGTGCCAGCAGTTCCGGAGGCAGGAGCTCCTATAATTCACCCCTCCACTTT. This gives the protein CASSSGGRSSYNSPLHF.

This clonotype is deemed medium-sized (0.01 to 0.1%). The CDR3 is CASTPRASGTLSYEQYF. CDR3 in DNA: TGTGCCAGCACCCCAAGGGCTAGCGGGACCCTCTCCTACGAGCAGTACTTC. The genes are TRBV27 and TRBJ2-7; 9 nucleotides line up with TRBD2. The CDR3 spans 17 residues. After removal of 7 bases from V and 0 bases from J, the junction contained 13 bases not matched to a gene. The germline gives CDR1 MNHEY, CDR2 SMNVEV (reference sequence).

V and J are TRBV30 and TRBJ1-5, with D unresolved. The CDR3 runs to 13 residues. Trimming removed 0 bases from V and 4 bases from J, with 7 bases in between. Germline values: CDR1 GTSNPN, CDR2 SVGIG (reference sequence). CDR3 DNA: TGTGCCTGGAGTGTACGCCAGAATCAGCCCCAGCATTTT. It codes for CAWSVRQNQPQHF.

The V call is TRBV3-1, the J call TRBJ2-1, with TRBD1 matching 8 bases. The CDR3 runs 18 residues. Germline V gene lookup returns CDR1 LGHDT and CDR2 YNNKEL (reference sequence). With 0 bases clipped from V and 0 bases from J, the junction kept 7 bases outside the gene matches. CDR3 nucleotide sequence: TGTGCCAGCAGCCAAGATTGGGGTACAGGGGGCTCCTACAATGAGCAGTTCTTC. It specifies CASSQDWGTGGSYNEQFF.

Notes on this clonotype: Given a much more abundant clone one base away, this may be a read error. The V gene is TRBV12-3 or TRBV12-4, the J gene TRBJ2-5; 9 bases are a match to TRBD1. The CDR3 extends over 15 amino acids. With V trimmed by 4 bases and J by 2 bases, 5 bases remained unmatched. The CDR3 sequence: CASSSTTGGQETQYF. CDR3 DNA sequence: TGTGCCAGCAGTTCGACGACAGGGGGGCAAGAGACCCAGTACTTC.

This clonotype is labeled as large. This chain links TRBV6-5 with TRBJ1-2; D is unclear. The length of the CDR3 is 15 residues. V was trimmed by 5 bases and J by 6 bases, leaving 19 bases between them. Germline V CDR1 and CDR2: MNHEY, SVGAGI. The CDR3: CASSRRATTTNGYTF. The CDR3 coding sequence is TGTGCCAGCAGTCGACGGGCAACGACCACCAATGGCTACACCTTC.